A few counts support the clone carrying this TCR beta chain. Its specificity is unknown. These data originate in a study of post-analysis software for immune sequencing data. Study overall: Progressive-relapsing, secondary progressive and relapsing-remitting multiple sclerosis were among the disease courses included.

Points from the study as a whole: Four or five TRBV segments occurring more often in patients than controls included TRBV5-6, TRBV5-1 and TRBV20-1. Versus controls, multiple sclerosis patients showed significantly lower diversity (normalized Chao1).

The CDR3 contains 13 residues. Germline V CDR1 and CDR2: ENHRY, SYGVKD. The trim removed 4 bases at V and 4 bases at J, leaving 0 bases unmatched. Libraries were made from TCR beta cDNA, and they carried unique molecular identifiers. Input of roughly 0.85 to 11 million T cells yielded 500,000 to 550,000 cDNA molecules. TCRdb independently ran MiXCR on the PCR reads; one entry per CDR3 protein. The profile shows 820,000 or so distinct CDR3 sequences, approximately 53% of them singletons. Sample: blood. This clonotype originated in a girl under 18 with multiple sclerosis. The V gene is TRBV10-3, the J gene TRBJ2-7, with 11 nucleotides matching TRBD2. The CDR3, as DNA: TGTGCCATCAGTGGACTAGCGGGATACGAGCAGTACTTC. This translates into CAISGLAGYEQYF.